This T cell receptor beta chain is from a study of Ad26.COV2.S vaccination and SARS-CoV-2 variants. On the study more broadly: Of the COV1001 trial arms, the Ad26.COV2.S arm included the donor. The authors gave Ad26.COV2.S intramuscularly, either once or twice 56 days apart. General study results and limits: Assessments of TCR breadth and depth may have underestimated the total T cell responses.

Treatment defined: roughly 18 received Ad26.COV2.S at low or high dose, single or two shots; 5 received placebo; per-sample allocation not given. Following the first vaccine or placebo injection, samples were taken on day 63. In the case of this clone: Its antigen is unknown.

This CDR3 contains 14 residues. Germline CDR1 MNHEY, CDR2 SMNVEV (reference sequence). Between the trimmed V and J ends, which lost 5 bases and 7 bases, there was a span of 14 bases. Some clones are missing from TCRdb's copy, which holds only in-frame ones; the method was immunoSEQ multiplex PCR. The table has 400,000 to 450,000 clones, about 93% seen once; the top ten hold more than 10%. The source of this sequence is a person between 18 and 60 years old who received the Ad26.COV2.S COVID-19 vaccine or a placebo. The chain recombines TRBV27 with TRBJ2-2; tentative D call: TRBD1 (5 bases). The specimen comprised peripheral blood, sampled in a trial of Ad26.COV2.S vaccine versus placebo. CDR3 sequence: CASSTRVSLGELFF. CDR3 bases: TGTGCCAGCAGTACCAGGGTTTCCCTCGGGGAGCTGTTTTTT.